A selection of T cell receptor beta chains follows, all from one sample in a study of T cell responses to AZD1222 COVID-19 vaccine. Some clones are missing from TCRdb's copy, which holds only in-frame ones; the method was immunoSEQ multiplex PCR. This sample has around 100,000 clones; around 85% occur once, and the top ten carry 4.5% to 5%. The sample consisted of peripheral blood, taken 28 days after the second AZD1222 dose. The origin of the receptors is an adult who received the AZD1222 COVID-19 vaccine. Each CDR3 is given with its conserved first and last residue. A D gene is named only where the DNA matches it firmly. A clone size is listed for some rows: how often the clone was seen (once, few, many), or a class if it is expanded.

>TRBJ1-2|TRBV29-1|NA|NA
TGCAGCGTTGAGAGCCGGGGGCCTAACTATGGCTACACCTTC
CSVESRGPNYGYTF
>TRBJ1-4|TRBV2|NA|once
TGTGCCAGCAGCGCACCAGACCGCCCGGCGGGTGAAAAACTGTTTTTT
CASSAPDRPAGEKLFF
>TRBJ1-3|TRBV28|NA|NA
TGTGCCAGTACCCTTTCAGGGATCCTATCTGGAAACACCATATATTTT
CASTLSGILSGNTIYF
>TRBJ2-7|TRBV2|NA|NA
TGTGCCACAAGGGCAATCTACTCCTACGAGCAGTACTTC
CATRAIYSYEQYF
>TRBJ2-7|TRBV7-6|NA|large
TGTGCCAGCAGCTCTAGCCAGGGAGCCGAGCAGTACTTC
CASSSSQGAEQYF
>TRBJ2-1|TRBV30|TRBD1|NA
TGTGCCTTGGGACAGGCATACAATGAGCAGTTCTTC
CALGQAYNEQFF
>TRBJ1-1|TRBV30|NA|NA
TGTGCCTGGAGCGTCAAGAACACTGAAGCTTTCTTT
CAWSVKNTEAFF
>TRBJ1-5|TRBV19|TRBD1|NA
TGTGCCAGTAGCGCGGGACAGGGAGGGACGTATAGCAATCAGCCCCAGCATTTT
CASSAGQGGTYSNQPQHF
>TRBJ2-3|TRBV2|NA|NA
TGTGCCAGCAGGGGGTCTAGCACAGATACGCAGTATTTT
CASRGSSTDTQYF
>TRBJ1-5|TRBV19|NA|NA
TGTGCCAGTAGTATAGATGGAGACAGCTGGCAGCCCCAGCATTTT
CASSIDGDSWQPQHF
>TRBJ1-3|TRBV4-1|NA|NA
TGCGCCAGCAGCCACCCCGGGACCGACCTCTCTGGAAACACCATATATTTT
CASSHPGTDLSGNTIYF
>TRBJ1-2|TRBV6-6|NA|NA
TGTGCCAGCAGTTCTGTCCGAGACTATGGCTACACCTTC
CASSSVRDYGYTF
>TRBJ1-4|TRBV5-1|TRBD1|NA
TGCGCCAGCAGCGCCTCCGGGACAGGGGTTGAAAAACTGTTTTTT
CASSASGTGVEKLFF
>TRBJ2-5|TRBV6-2/TRBV6-3|TRBD1|NA
TGTGCCAGCAGTTCCTACGGGACAGGGGGAGAGACCCAGTACTTC
CASSSYGTGGETQYF
>TRBJ2-2|TRBV13|NA|NA
TGTGCCAGCAGCCCCGGAGGAAACACCGGGGAGCTGTTTTTT
CASSPGGNTGELFF
>TRBJ2-2|TRBV7-2|NA|NA
TGTGCCAGCAGCCCCATCCGGGGAAGGGGGAACACCGGGGAGCTGTTTTTT
CASSPIRGRGNTGELFF
>TRBJ2-5|TRBV15|TRBD2|NA
TGTGCCACCCTTAGCGGGGGGGAAGAGACCCAGTACTTC
CATLSGGEETQYF
>TRBJ2-7|TRBV28|TRBD1|NA
TGTGCCAGCAGTTTACTCGGACAGGCCTACGAGCAGTACTTC
CASSLLGQAYEQYF
>TRBJ2-7|TRBV19|TRBD1|NA
TGTGCCAGTAGTGCTCAACAGGGGCGCGAGCAGTACTTC
CASSAQQGREQYF
>TRBJ2-5|TRBV28|TRBD2|NA
TGTGCCAGCAGCTTAGCGGGAGGGGCTGGTACGCAAGAGACCCAGTACTTC
CASSLAGGAGTQETQYF
>TRBJ2-2|TRBV24-1|TRBD2|NA
TGTGCCACCAGTGATTCGTTGTCGGGAGGGGTGAACACCGGGGAGCTGTTTTTT
CATSDSLSGGVNTGELFF
>TRBJ2-3|TRBV5-1|NA|NA
TGCGCCAGCAGCTTGGGGTCCCTGGGAGGGGGCTCCACAGATACGCAGTATTTT
CASSLGSLGGGSTDTQYF
>TRBJ2-1|TRBV5-8|NA|NA
TGTGCCAGCAGCTTGCGGAATAATAAGTTCTTC
CASSLRNNKFF
>TRBJ2-7|TRBV30|NA|NA
TGTGCCTTCAGACTTACGGCATCCTACGAGCAGTACTTC
CAFRLTASYEQYF
>TRBJ2-7|TRBV10-3|NA|NA
TGTGCCATCAGTGAGGGGGGATGGTCCTACGAGCAGTACTTC
CAISEGGWSYEQYF
>TRBJ2-7|TRBV29-1|NA|NA
TGCAGCGCGGACACCGGGACCTCCTACGAGCAGTACTTC
CSADTGTSYEQYF
>TRBJ2-7|TRBV28|NA|NA
TGTGCCAGCAGCCCTTCAGGGTTCTCCTACGAGCAGTACTTC
CASSPSGFSYEQYF
>TRBJ2-1|TRBV19|TRBD1|NA
TGTGCCAGTAGTATTCTGGCAGGGGGCGGCTATGAGCAGTTCTTC
CASSILAGGGYEQFF
>TRBJ1-6|TRBV28|TRBD1|NA
TGTGCCAGCAGCCCCGGGAGGGGGCGACAAAATTCACCCCTCCACTTT
CASSPGRGRQNSPLHF
>TRBJ1-4|TRBV30|NA|NA
TGTGCCTGGAGAACAGGGCGACCTCTGTTTTTT
CAWRTGRPLFF
>TRBJ1-6|TRBV2|TRBD1|NA
TGTGCCAGCAAGGGGACAGGGTCGGGACCCCTCCACTTT
CASKGTGSGPLHF
>TRBJ2-7|TRBV7-2|NA|NA
TGTGCCAGCAGCTTTAGGGGGGTAATCTACGAGCAGTACTTC
CASSFRGVIYEQYF
>TRBJ2-7|TRBV10-3|TRBD2|NA
TGTGCCATCAGTCTAGCGGGAGTAGGCGAGCAGTACTTC
CAISLAGVGEQYF
>TRBJ1-2|TRBV6-2/TRBV6-3|TRBD1|NA
TGTGCCAGCAGTCACAAGGAGGGGGCCGATTTAGCTAACTATGGCTACACCTTC
CASSHKEGADLANYGYTF
>TRBJ2-7|TRBV10-3|TRBD1|few
TGTGCCATCAGTCAAGCGACAGGGAACGAGCAGTACTTC
CAISQATGNEQYF
>TRBJ2-3|TRBV30|TRBD2|NA
TGTGCCTGGAGAAACAGCGGGGGGCAAGCAGATACGCAGTATTTT
CAWRNSGGQADTQYF
>TRBJ2-2|TRBV5-1|TRBD1|NA
TGCGCCAGCAGCCCGACAGGGGGCGCTTACACCGGGGAGCTGTTTTTT
CASSPTGGAYTGELFF
>TRBJ2-3|TRBV5-1|TRBD2|NA
TGCGCCAGCAGCACGGGACTAGCGGGAGCAGATACGCAGTATTTT
CASSTGLAGADTQYF
>TRBJ1-5|TRBV19|TRBD1|NA
TGTGCCAGTAGCAACCCATGGCGACAGGGGATTAGGCAGCCCCAGCATTTT
CASSNPWRQGIRQPQHF
>TRBJ1-2|TRBV3-1/TRBV3-2|NA|NA
TGTGCCAGCCTTCGGGGGGGGAAGGACATCTATGGCTACACCTTC
CASLRGGKDIYGYTF
>TRBJ1-2|TRBV27|NA|medium-sized
TGTGCCAGCAGTTTTTCCCAGGGACTCAGCTATGGCTACACCTTC
CASSFSQGLSYGYTF
>TRBJ2-2|TRBV6-2/TRBV6-3|TRBD1|NA
TGTGCCAGCAGTTACGCGATACTAACAGGGGCGAACACCGGGGAGCTGTTTTTT
CASSYAILTGANTGELFF